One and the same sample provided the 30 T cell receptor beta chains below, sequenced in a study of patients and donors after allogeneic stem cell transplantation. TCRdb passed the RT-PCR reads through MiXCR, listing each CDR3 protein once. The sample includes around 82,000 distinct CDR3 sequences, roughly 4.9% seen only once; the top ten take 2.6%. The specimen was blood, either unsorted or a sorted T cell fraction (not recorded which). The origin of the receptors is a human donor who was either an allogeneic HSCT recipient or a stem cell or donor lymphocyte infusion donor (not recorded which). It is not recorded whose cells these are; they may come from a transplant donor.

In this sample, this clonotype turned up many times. The CDR3 spells CASSLASGRGEQFF. As DNA, the CDR3 is TGCGCCAGCAGCTTGGCTAGCGGGAGAGGTGAGCAGTTCTTC. The J gene is TRBJ2-1, the V gene TRBV5-1; 10 bases are shared with TRBD2. After removal of 0 bases from V and 9 bases from J, the junction contained 3 bases not matched to a gene. The CDR3 contains 14 residues. The germline gives CDR1 SGHRS, CDR2 YFSETQ.

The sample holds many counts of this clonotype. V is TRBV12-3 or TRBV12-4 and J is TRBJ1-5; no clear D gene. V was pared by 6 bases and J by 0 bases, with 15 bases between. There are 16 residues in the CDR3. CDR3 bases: TGTGCCAGCAGCCCATCAAGCCACTATAGCAATCAGCCCCAGCATTTT. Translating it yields CASSPSSHYSNQPQHF.

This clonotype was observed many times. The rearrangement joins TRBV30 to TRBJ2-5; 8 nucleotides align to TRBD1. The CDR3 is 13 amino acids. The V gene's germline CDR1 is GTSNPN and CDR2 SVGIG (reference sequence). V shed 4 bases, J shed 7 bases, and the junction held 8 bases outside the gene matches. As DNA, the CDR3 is TGTGCCTGGAATACCGGACAGGGTCTGACCCAGTACTTC. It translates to CAWNTGQGLTQYF.

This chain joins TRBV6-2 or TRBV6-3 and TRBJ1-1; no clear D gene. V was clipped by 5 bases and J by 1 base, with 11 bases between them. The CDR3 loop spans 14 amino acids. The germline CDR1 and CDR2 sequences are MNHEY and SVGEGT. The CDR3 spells CASSLRQQNTEAFF. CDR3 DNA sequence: TGTGCCAGCAGTCTAAGGCAGCAGAACACTGAAGCTTTCTTT.

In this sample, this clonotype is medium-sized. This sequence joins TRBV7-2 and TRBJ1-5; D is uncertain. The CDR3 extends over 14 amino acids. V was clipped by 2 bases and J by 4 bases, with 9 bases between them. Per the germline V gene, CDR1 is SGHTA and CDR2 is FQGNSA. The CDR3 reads CASSLMESNQPQHF. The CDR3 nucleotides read TGTGCCAGCAGCTTAATGGAATCTAATCAGCCCCAGCATTTT.

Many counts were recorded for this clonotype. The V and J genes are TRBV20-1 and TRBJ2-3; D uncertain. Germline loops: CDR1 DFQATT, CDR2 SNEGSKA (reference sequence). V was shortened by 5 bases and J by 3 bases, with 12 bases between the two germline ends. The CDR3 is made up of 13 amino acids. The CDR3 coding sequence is TGCAGTGCTCACCCCGACCCAACAGATACGCAGTATTTT. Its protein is CSAHPDPTDTQYF.

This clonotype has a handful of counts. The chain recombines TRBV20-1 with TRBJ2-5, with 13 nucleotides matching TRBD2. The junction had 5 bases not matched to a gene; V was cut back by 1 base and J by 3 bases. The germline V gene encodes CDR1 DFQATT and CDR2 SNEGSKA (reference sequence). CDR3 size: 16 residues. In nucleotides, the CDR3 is TGCAGTGCTAGAGTCGGAGGACTAGCGGGGGAAGAGACCCAGTACTTC. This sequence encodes CSARVGGLAGEETQYF.

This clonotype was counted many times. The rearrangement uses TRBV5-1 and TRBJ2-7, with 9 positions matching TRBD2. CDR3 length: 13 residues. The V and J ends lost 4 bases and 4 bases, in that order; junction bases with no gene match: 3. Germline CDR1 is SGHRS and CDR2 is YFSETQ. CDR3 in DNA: TGCGCCAGCAGCCCGAGCGGGGGGTACGAGCAGTACTTC. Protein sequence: CASSPSGGYEQYF. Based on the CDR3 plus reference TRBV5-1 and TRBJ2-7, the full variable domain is KAGVTQTPRYLIKTRGQQVTLSCSPISGHRSVSWYQQTPGQGLQFLFEYFSETQRNKGNFPGRFSGRQFSNSRSEMNVSTLELGDSALYLCASSPSGGYEQYFGPGTRLTVT.

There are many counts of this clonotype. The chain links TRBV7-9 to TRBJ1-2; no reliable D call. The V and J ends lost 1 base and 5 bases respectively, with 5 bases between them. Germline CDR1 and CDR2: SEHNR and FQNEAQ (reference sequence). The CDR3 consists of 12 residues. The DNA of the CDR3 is TGTGCCAGCAGCTTAGGCGAATATGGCTACACCTTC. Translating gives CASSLGEYGYTF.

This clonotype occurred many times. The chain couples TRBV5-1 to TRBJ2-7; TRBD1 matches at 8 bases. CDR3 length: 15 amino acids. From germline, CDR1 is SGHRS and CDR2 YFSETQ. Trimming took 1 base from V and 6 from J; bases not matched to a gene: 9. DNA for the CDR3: TGCGCCAGCAGCTTGCAGGGGGCGCAGGTAGCCGAGCAGTACTTC. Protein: CASSLQGAQVAEQYF.

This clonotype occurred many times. The CDR3 spells CASSSLSGNTEAFF. In DNA form, the CDR3 reads TGTGCCAGCAGCTCCCTTTCCGGGAACACTGAAGCTTTCTTT. The chain links TRBV7-9 to TRBJ1-1; no definite D call. CDR1 is SEHNR, CDR2 FQNEAQ, per germline (reference sequence). Trimming cost V 4 bases and J 1 base, with 10 bases left between them. The CDR3 runs 14 residues.

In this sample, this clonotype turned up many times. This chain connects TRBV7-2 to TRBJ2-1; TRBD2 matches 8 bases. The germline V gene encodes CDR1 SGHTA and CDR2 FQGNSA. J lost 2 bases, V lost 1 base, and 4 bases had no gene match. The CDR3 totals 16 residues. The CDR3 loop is CASSLVVSGAYNEQFF. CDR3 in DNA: TGTGCCAGCAGCTTAGTGGTTAGCGGGGCCTACAATGAGCAGTTCTTC.

CDR3 sequence: CASSHQGGGTETQYF. The CDR3 nucleotides read TGTGCCAGCAGCCACCAGGGGGGGGGCACGGAGACCCAGTACTTC. The V and J genes are TRBV7-8 and TRBJ2-5; D is perhaps TRBD1 or TRBD2 (7 bases each). V lost 5 bases and J 5 bases, leaving 18 bases between the germline ends. CDR1 SGHVS and CDR2 FQNEAQ come from the germline V gene. The CDR3 loop spans 15 amino acids.

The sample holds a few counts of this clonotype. The CDR3 DNA reads as TGTGCCAGCTCACCCCAAAGACAGGTTGGAGCCGGGGAGCTGTTTTTT. The encoded protein is CASSPQRQVGAGELFF. The rearrangement joins TRBV18 to TRBJ2-2; tentatively, D is TRBD1 (6 bases). CDR1 is KGHSH, CDR2 LQKENI, per germline. V lost 3 bases and J lost 6, with 17 bases in between. CDR3 length: 16 residues.

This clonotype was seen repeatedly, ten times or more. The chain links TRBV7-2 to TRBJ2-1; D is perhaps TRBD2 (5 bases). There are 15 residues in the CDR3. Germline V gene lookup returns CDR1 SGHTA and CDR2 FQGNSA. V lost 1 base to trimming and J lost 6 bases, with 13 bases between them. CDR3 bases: TGTGCCAGCAGCTTAGTTGGCGGTCGGGGCAATGAGCAGTTCTTC. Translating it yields CASSLVGGRGNEQFF. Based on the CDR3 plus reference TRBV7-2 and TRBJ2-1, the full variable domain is GAGVSQSPSNKVTEKGKDVELRCDPISGHTALYWYRQSLGQGLEFLIYFQGNSAPDKSGLPSDRFSAERTGGSVSTLTIQRTQQEDSAVYLCASSLVGGRGNEQFFGPGTRLTVL.

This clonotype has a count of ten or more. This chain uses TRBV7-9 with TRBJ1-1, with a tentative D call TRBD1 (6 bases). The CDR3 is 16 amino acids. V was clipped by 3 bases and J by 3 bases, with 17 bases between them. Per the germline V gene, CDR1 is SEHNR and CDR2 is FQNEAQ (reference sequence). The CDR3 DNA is TGTGCCAGCAGCTTGGCAGGGGCCTCTGGGGACACTGAAGCTTTCTTT. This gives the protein CASSLAGASGDTEAFF.

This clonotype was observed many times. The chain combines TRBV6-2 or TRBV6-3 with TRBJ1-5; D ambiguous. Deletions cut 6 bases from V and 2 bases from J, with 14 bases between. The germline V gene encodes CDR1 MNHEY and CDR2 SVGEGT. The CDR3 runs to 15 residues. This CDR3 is CASRTDPQGNQPQHF. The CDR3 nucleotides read TGTGCCAGCAGGACGGACCCCCAAGGCAATCAGCCCCAGCATTTT.

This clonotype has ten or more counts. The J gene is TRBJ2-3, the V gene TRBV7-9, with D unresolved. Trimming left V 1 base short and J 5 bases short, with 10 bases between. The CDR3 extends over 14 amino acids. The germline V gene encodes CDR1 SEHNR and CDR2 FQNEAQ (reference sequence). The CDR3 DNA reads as TGTGCCAGCAGCTTAGAACAACGAGGAGATACGCAGTATTTT. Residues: CASSLEQRGDTQYF.

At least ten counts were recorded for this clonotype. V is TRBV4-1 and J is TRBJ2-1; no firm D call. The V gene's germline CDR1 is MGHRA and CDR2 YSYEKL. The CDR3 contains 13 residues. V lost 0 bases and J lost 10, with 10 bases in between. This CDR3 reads CASSQDNGLEQFF. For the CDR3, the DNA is TGCGCCAGCAGCCAAGATAATGGCCTCGAGCAGTTCTTC.

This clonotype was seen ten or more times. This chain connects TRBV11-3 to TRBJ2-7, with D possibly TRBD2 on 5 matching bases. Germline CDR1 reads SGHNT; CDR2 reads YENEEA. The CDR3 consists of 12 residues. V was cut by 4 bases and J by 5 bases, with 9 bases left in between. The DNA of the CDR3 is TGTGCCAGCAGCTCTTGGGAGAACGAGCAGTACTTC. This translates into CASSSWENEQYF. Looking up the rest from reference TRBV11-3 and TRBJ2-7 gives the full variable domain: EAGVVQSPRYKIIEKKQPVAFWCNPISGHNTLYWYLQNLGQGPELLIRYENEEAVDDSQLPKDRFSAERLKGVDSTLKIQPAELGDSAVYLCASSSWENEQYFGPGTRLTVT.

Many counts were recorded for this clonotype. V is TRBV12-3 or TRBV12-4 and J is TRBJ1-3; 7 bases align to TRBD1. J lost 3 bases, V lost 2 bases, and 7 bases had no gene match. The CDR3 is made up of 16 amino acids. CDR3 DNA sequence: TGTGCCAGCAGTTTATTGGGGACAGTTGGTGGAAACACCATATATTTT. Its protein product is CASSLLGTVGGNTIYF.

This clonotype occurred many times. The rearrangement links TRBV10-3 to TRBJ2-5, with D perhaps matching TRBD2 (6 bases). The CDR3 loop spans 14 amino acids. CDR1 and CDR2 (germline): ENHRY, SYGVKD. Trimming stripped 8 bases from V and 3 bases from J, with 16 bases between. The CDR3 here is CAIRRGGGEETQYF. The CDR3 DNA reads TGTGCCATCCGCCGGGGAGGAGGGGAAGAGACCCAGTACTTC.

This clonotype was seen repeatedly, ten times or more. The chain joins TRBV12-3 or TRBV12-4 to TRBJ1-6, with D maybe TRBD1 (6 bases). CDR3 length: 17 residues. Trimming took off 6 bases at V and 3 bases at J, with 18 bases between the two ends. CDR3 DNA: TGTGCCAGCAGCCTTGGGGGGGGCTCGGGCTATAATTCACCCCTCCACTTT. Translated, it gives CASSLGGGSGYNSPLHF.

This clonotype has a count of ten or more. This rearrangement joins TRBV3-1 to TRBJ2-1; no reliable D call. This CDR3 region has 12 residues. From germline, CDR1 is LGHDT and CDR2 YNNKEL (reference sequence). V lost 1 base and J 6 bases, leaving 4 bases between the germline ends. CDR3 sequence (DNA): TGTGCCAGCAGCCAAGCTGCCAATGAGCAGTTCTTC. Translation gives CASSQAANEQFF.

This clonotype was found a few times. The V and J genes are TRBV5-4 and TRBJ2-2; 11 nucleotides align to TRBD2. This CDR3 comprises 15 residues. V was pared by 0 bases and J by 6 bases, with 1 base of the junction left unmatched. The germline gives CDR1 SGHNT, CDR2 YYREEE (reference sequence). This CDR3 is CASSLVLAGAGELFF. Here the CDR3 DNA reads TGTGCCAGCAGCTTGGTACTAGCGGGAGCCGGGGAGCTGTTTTTT.

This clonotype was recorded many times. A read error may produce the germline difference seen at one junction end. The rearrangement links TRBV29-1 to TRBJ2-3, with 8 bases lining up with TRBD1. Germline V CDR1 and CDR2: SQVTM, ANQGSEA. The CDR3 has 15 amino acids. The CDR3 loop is CSVETPDRDTDTQYF. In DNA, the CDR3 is TGCAGCGTTGAGACTCCGGACAGGGACACAGATACTCAGTATTTT.

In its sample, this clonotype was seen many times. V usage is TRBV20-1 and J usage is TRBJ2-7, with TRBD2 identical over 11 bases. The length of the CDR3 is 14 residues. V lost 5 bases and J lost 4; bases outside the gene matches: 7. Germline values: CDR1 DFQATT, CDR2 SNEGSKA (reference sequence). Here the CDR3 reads CSALAGGPSYEQYF. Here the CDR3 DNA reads TGCAGTGCTTTAGCGGGGGGGCCTTCGTACGAGCAGTACTTC.

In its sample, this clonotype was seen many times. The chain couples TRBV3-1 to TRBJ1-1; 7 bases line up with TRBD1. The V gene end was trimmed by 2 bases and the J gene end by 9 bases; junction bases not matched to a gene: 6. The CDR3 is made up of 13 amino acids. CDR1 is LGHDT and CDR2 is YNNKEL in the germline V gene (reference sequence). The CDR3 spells CASSQLRDSQAFF. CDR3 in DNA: TGTGCCAGCAGCCAACTCCGGGACAGCCAAGCTTTCTTT.

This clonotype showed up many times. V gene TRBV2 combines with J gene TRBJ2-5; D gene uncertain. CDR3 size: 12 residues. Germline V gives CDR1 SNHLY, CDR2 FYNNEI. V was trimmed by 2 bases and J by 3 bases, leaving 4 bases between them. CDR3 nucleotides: TGTGCCAGCAGTGAACTAGAAGAGACCCAGTACTTC. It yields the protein CASSELEETQYF.

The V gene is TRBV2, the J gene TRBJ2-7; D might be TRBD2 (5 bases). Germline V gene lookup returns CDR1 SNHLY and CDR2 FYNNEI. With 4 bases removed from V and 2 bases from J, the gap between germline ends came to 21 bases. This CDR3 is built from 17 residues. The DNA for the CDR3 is TGTGCCAGCAGTGGGGCGACCCGTGAGGACTTAGCCTACGAGCAGTACTTC. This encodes CASSGATREDLAYEQYF.